The 9 T cell receptor beta chains listed next were all sequenced from one sample in a study of cytomegalovirus exposure and HLA in healthy donors (dated by TCRdb to 2015 to 2018). Libraries were built with the immunoSEQ multiplex PCR assay. For the multiplex PCR, a mixture combining 60 forward primers for TCR Vbeta segments and 13 reverse primers for TCR Jbeta segments was used. Drawn from immuneACCESS, this table holds only the in-frame rearrangements with V and J called that TCRdb kept. Clones are partly lost; checked studies trace under half to an unresolved V gene and leave the rest unexplained. For this sample the table gives roughly 120,000 clones, of which around 86% were detected only once. 3% to 5% of the sample lies in the top ten. The specimen was PBMCs. These receptor sequences come from a woman aged 25 to 39 in good health and CMV-seronegative.

The rearrangement joins TRBV5-4 to TRBJ2-7; 7 nucleotides match TRBD1. This CDR3 contains 12 residues. Trimming at V came to 4 bases and at J to 6 bases, leaving 4 bases not matched to a gene. CDR1 and CDR2 from the germline V gene are SGHNT and YYREEE (reference sequence). Here the CDR3 DNA reads TGTGCCAGCAGCGCCACAGGGGCCGAGCAGTACTTC. Protein product: CASSATGAEQYF.

The rearrangement joins TRBV5-1 to TRBJ1-1; the match to TRBD1 covers 9 bases. V was pared by 2 bases and J by 4 bases, with 9 bases of the junction left unmatched. The CDR3 runs to 16 residues. Germline assignment: CDR1 SGHRS and CDR2 YFSETQ. The CDR3 DNA reads TGCGCCAGCAGCTTTTCAGGACAGGGGCTAAGCACTGAAGCTTTCTTT. Protein sequence: CASSFSGQGLSTEAFF.

This clone was detected only once. This sample includes further DNA sequences coding for the same CDR3. This chain joins TRBV28 and TRBJ2-3, with TRBD1 matching over 9 bases. The CDR3 runs to 14 residues. Germline V gene sequence: CDR1 MDHEN, CDR2 SYDVKM. V shed 5 bases, J shed 1 base, and the junction held 1 base outside the gene matches. In nucleotides, the CDR3 is TGTGCCAGCAGTAGGACAGGGGGCACAGATACGCAGTATTTT. It specifies CASSRTGGTDTQYF.

This chain joins TRBV6-5 and TRBJ1-5; a possible D gene is TRBD1 (6 bases). In germline, CDR1 is MNHEY, CDR2 SVGAGI. V was clipped by 3 bases and J by 0 bases, with 9 bases between them. The CDR3 is made up of 15 amino acids. The CDR3 bases are TGTGCCAGCAGTTATGACAGGTTTAGCAATCAGCCCCAGCATTTT. Translating it yields CASSYDRFSNQPQHF.

This clone was seen once. No conserved phenylalanine or tryptophan ends this CDR3, so it is likely a read error. The J gene is TRBJ1-2, the V gene TRBV10-3; the match to TRBD1 covers 7 bases. The CDR3 contains 14 residues. V lost 6 bases to trimming and J lost 2 bases; unmatched junction nucleotides: 6. The V gene's germline CDR1 is ENHRY and CDR2 SYGVKD. In DNA, the CDR3 is TGTGCCATCAGCGGACAGGAGGGGAACTATGGCTACACCTCC. Translation: CAISGQEGNYGYTS.

The chain is built from TRBV27 and TRBJ2-7; D may be TRBD2 (5 bases). Trimming pared 2 bases from V and 1 base from J, leaving 9 bases between. This CDR3 region has 14 residues. Germline V gene lookup returns CDR1 MNHEY and CDR2 SMNVEV (reference sequence). CDR3 coding DNA: TGTGCCAGCAGTTTAACGGGGATGTCCTACGAGCAGTACTTC. This encodes CASSLTGMSYEQYF.

The V gene is TRBV6-5, the J gene TRBJ2-7, with 7 bases aligning to TRBD2. Trimming cost V 2 bases and J 5 bases; bases outside gene matches: 12. CDR1 and CDR2 from the germline V gene are MNHEY and SVGAGI. The CDR3 contains 16 residues. The DNA of the CDR3 is TGTGCCAGCAGTTACGCCCTCGTGGGGGGGTTCCACGAGCAGTACTTC. It translates to CASSYALVGGFHEQYF.

V usage is TRBV6-5 and J usage is TRBJ2-5, with TRBD1 as a possible D gene (6 bases). CDR1 is MNHEY, CDR2 SVGAGI, per germline. The CDR3 runs to 15 residues. Trimming pared 5 bases from V and 5 bases from J, leaving 18 bases between. The CDR3 coding sequence is TGTGCCAGCAGTAGGGGGATCGGTGGCGGGGAGACCCAGTACTTC. This encodes CASSRGIGGGETQYF.

The chain combines TRBV4-1 with TRBJ1-4, with 11 bases lining up with TRBD1. From germline, CDR1 is MGHRA and CDR2 YSYEKL. V lost 0 bases, J lost 3 bases, and 3 bases stayed unmatched. The CDR3 runs to 17 residues. The CDR3 DNA sequence: TGCGCCAGCAGCCAAGAGGGGACAGGGGGTTCTAATGAAAAACTGTTTTTT. This codes for CASSQEGTGGSNEKLFF.